This T cell receptor beta chain was profiled in a study of blood T cell repertoires in COVID-19. The overall study: Italy, Spain and the United States were the sources of the convalescent and acute COVID-19 samples. T cells, B-cell-depleted T cells, or PBMCs supplied cDNA or gDNA.

TCRdb's copy holds only in-frame clones and misses some; the assay was immunoSEQ multiplex PCR. The table includes some 150,000 clones, around 88% detected once. This clone was seen a few times. This CDR3 has 15 amino acids. Germline V gene sequence: CDR1 LNHDA, CDR2 SQIVND (reference sequence). Trimming cost V 4 bases and J 4 bases; bases outside gene matches: 7. The sample taken for sequencing was peripheral blood. This rearrangement joins TRBV19 to TRBJ2-1, with 7 bases fitting TRBD1. This TCR was recovered from a woman aged 60 to 75 with acute or convalescent COVID-19. CDR3 in amino acids: CASSSWSGGYNEQFF. The CDR3 DNA sequence: TGTGCCAGTAGTAGTTGGTCAGGGGGATACAATGAGCAGTTCTTC.